These 19 T cell receptor beta chains originate from one sample sequenced in a study of blood T cell repertoires in COVID-19. Libraries were prepared by immunoSEQ multiplex PCR; TCRdb keeps only in-frame clonotypes and omits some of them. The data show 400,000 to 500,000 clones, roughly 90% seen once. Sequenced: PBMCs or T cells enriched from blood (not recorded which). The origin of the receptors is a woman under 30 who had been exposed to COVID-19.

The rearrangement links TRBV19 to TRBJ1-3; no clear D. V shed 7 bases and J shed 1 base, with 17 bases lying between them. The CDR3 extends over 16 amino acids. Germline CDR1 reads LNHDA; CDR2 reads SQIVND (reference sequence). CDR3 bases: TGTGCCAGTACCCAAGCCCCGACGGGATCTGGAAACACCATATATTTT. It yields the protein CASTQAPTGSGNTIYF. Together with reference TRBV19 and TRBJ1-3, the CDR3 gives the full variable domain: DGGITQSPKYLFRKEGQNVTLSCEQNLNHDAMYWYRQDPGQGLRLIYYSQIVNDFQKGDIAEGYSVSREKKESFPLTVTSAQKNPTAFYLCASTQAPTGSGNTIYFGEGSWLTVV.

The chain carries TRBV6-2 or TRBV6-3 and TRBJ2-1, with D perhaps matching TRBD1 (6 bases). From germline, CDR1 is MNHEY and CDR2 SVGEGT. The CDR3 totals 15 residues. V lost 4 bases and J lost 7, with 17 bases in between. CDR3 nucleotides: TGTGCCAGCAGTTTACCGATCGGACAGCTAAATGAGCAGTTCTTC. This encodes CASSLPIGQLNEQFF.

On this clone: The same CDR3 can be traced to other DNA sequences in this sample. The chain recombines TRBV18 with TRBJ1-5, with TRBD1 identical over 10 bases. The germline V gene encodes CDR1 KGHSH and CDR2 LQKENI. The trim removed 3 bases at V and 4 bases at J, leaving 0 bases unmatched. The CDR3 length is 14 residues. This CDR3 is CASSPDRGNQPQHF. CDR3 coding DNA: TGTGCCAGCTCACCGGACAGGGGGAATCAGCCCCAGCATTTT. The full variable domain, rest sourced from reference TRBV18 and TRBJ1-5, is NAGVMQNPRHLVRRRGQEARLRCSPMKGHSHVYWYRQLPEEGLKFMVYLQKENIIDESGMPKERFSAEFPKEGPSILRIQQVVRGDSAAYFCASSPDRGNQPQHFGDGTRLSIL.

The gene calls are TRBV4-1 and TRBJ2-1; TRBD2 aligns across 10 bases. The CDR3 totals 16 residues. Looked up from germline, CDR1 is MGHRA and CDR2 is YSYEKL. V trimming: 2 bases; J trimming: 6 bases; junction bases outside the gene matches: 7. The CDR3 is CASSQFTGTSVNEQFF. The DNA for the CDR3 is TGCGCCAGCAGCCAATTCACCGGGACTAGCGTCAATGAGCAGTTCTTC.

The chain joins TRBV18 to TRBJ2-7; 13 bases fit TRBD2. CDR1 and CDR2 from the germline V gene are KGHSH and LQKENI. This CDR3 has 17 amino acids. V was pared by 5 bases and J by 6 bases, with 13 bases of the junction left unmatched. CDR3 DNA: TGTGCCAGCTCATTGAAAGGGACTAGCGGGACCGGGGGCGAGCAGTACTTC. It is translated as CASSLKGTSGTGGEQYF.

This rearrangement joins TRBV10-3 to TRBJ2-7; tentatively, D is TRBD2 (5 bases). The V gene's germline CDR1 is ENHRY and CDR2 SYGVKD. The CDR3 extends over 14 amino acids. The germline V and J ends were trimmed by 6 bases and 0 bases, with 12 bases remaining between them. For the CDR3, the DNA is TGTGCCATCAGCCCGTTCCGGGACTCCTACGAGCAGTACTTC. As protein: CAISPFRDSYEQYF.

The chain couples TRBV7-9 to TRBJ2-1; 9 positions agree with TRBD2. The CDR3 loop spans 15 amino acids. Germline values: CDR1 SEHNR, CDR2 FQNEAQ (reference sequence). V was pared by 5 bases and J by 7 bases, with 9 bases of the junction left unmatched. For the CDR3, the DNA is TGTGCCAGCAGCCAGACTAGCGGAGGGCCGAATGAGCAGTTCTTC. This encodes CASSQTSGGPNEQFF.

For the CDR3, the DNA is TGTGCCAGCAGCCAAGTAACCTACGAGCAGTACTTC. Translation: CASSQVTYEQYF. The chain uses TRBV3-1 (or the pseudogene TRBV3-2) and TRBJ2-7; D uncertain. The V gene's germline CDR1 is LGHDT and CDR2 YNNKEL (reference sequence). Trimming took 1 base from V and 2 from J, leaving 3 bases between them. CDR3 length: 12 residues.

This clone was detected a few times. The chain uses TRBV11-1 and TRBJ2-5, with D possibly being TRBD2 (5 bases). Trimming cost V 4 bases and J 7 bases, with 13 bases left between them. The CDR3 extends over 13 amino acids. From germline, CDR1 is SGHAT and CDR2 FQDESV (reference sequence). The CDR3 DNA sequence: TGTGCCAGCAGCTCCCGGGTCGAGGGGACCCAGTACTTC. Protein: CASSSRVEGTQYF. Supplemented by reference TRBV11-1 and TRBJ2-5, the full variable domain reads EAEVAQSPRYKITEKSQAVAFWCDPISGHATLYWYRQILGQGPELLVQFQDESVVDDSQLPKDRFSAERLKGVDSTLKIQPAELGDSAMYLCASSSRVEGTQYFGPGTRLLVL.

V and J are TRBV28 and TRBJ1-5, with TRBD1 identical over 10 bases. The trim removed 6 bases at V and 4 bases at J, leaving 6 bases unmatched. The CDR3 loop spans 15 amino acids. The germline V gene has CDR1 MDHEN and CDR2 SYDVKM. CDR3 in DNA: TGTGCCAGCAGCTCGGGACAGGGGTATAATCAGCCCCAGCATTTT. This encodes CASSSGQGYNQPQHF.

The rearrangement joins TRBV4-1 to TRBJ1-3, with 9 nucleotides matching TRBD1. The CDR3 consists of 16 residues. Trimming removed 0 bases from V and 3 bases from J; junction bases left unmatched: 3. Per the germline V gene, CDR1 is MGHRA and CDR2 is YSYEKL. The chain's CDR3 is CASSQDLGQGGNTIYF. For the CDR3, the DNA is TGCGCCAGCAGCCAAGACTTGGGACAGGGTGGAAACACCATATATTTT.

The chain couples TRBV28 to TRBJ2-7; tentative D call: TRBD1 (5 bases). The ends were cut back, 3 bases at V and 7 bases at J, with 10 bases in the middle. The CDR3 is 12 amino acids. The germline V gene encodes CDR1 MDHEN and CDR2 SYDVKM. The CDR3 region is CASSFKGNEQYF. DNA for the CDR3: TGTGCCAGCAGTTTTAAGGGGAATGAGCAGTACTTC.

This clone was detected a few times. The rearrangement joins TRBV7-2 to TRBJ2-7, with 10 bases fitting TRBD2. CDR3 length: 16 residues. J gave up 3 bases and V 3 bases, and 8 bases lay outside the gene matches. Looked up from germline, CDR1 is SGHTA and CDR2 is FQGNSA. The CDR3 DNA is TGTGCCAGCAGCTTTACAAGCGGGAGGGGTTACTACGAGCAGTACTTC. Translation: CASSFTSGRGYYEQYF.

The chain has TRBV3-1 (or the pseudogene TRBV3-2) and TRBJ1-1; 9 bases fit TRBD1. V shed 4 bases, J shed 0 bases, and the junction held 6 bases outside the gene matches. In germline, CDR1 is LGHDT, CDR2 YNNKEL (reference sequence). The CDR3 has 16 residues. Here the CDR3 reads CASSRGDRDMNTEAFF. For the CDR3, the DNA is TGTGCCAGCAGCCGAGGGGACAGGGACATGAACACTGAAGCTTTCTTT.

The chain uses TRBV19 and TRBJ2-1; 12 bases are a match to TRBD1. The ends lost 6 bases at V and 9 bases at J; junction bases unmatched: 9. This CDR3 region has 15 residues. Germline CDR1 and CDR2: LNHDA and SQIVND (reference sequence). The CDR3 protein is CASRPGTGGWGEQFF. The CDR3 bases are TGTGCCAGTAGGCCGGGGACAGGGGGCTGGGGTGAGCAGTTCTTC.

The J gene is TRBJ2-7, the V gene TRBV5-4; 8 positions agree with TRBD1. The germline gives CDR1 SGHNT, CDR2 YYREEE (reference sequence). The CDR3 has 15 residues. Trimming cost V 5 bases and J 1 base; bases outside gene matches: 8. CDR3 in amino acids: CASSQDRGRSYEQYF. The DNA of the CDR3 is TGTGCCAGCAGTCAAGACAGGGGCAGATCCTACGAGCAGTACTTC.

This clone was counted a single time. The V and J genes are TRBV2 and TRBJ1-6; D is ambiguous. Trimming cost V 6 bases and J 10 bases, with 16 bases left between them. This CDR3 is 14 amino acids long. The germline CDR1 and CDR2 sequences are SNHLY and FYNNEI. The DNA for the CDR3 is TGTGCCAGCAGCGCCTTGCCCGGAGAATCACCCCTCCACTTT. It encodes CASSALPGESPLHF.

The chain is built from TRBV30 and TRBJ1-1; D is undetermined. CDR1 is GTSNPN and CDR2 is SVGIG in the germline V gene (reference sequence). V was cut by 0 bases and J by 1 base, with 9 bases left in between. This CDR3 is 14 amino acids long. The CDR3 DNA sequence: TGTGCCTGGAGTGTTGACTCGGAGAACACTGAAGCTTTCTTT. Protein: CAWSVDSENTEAFF.

This sequence joins TRBV11-2 and TRBJ2-5; D uncertain. In germline, CDR1 is SGHAT, CDR2 FQNNGV. The CDR3 totals 12 residues. The V end was cut by 5 bases, the J end by 7 bases, with 11 bases between. The DNA for the CDR3 is TGTGCCAGCAGCCCAGGCACTGGGACCCAGTACTTC. Translated, it gives CASSPGTGTQYF.